The subject of this entry is one TCR beta chain. Its antigen is not identified. This entry comes from a study of OX40 agonist ivuxolimab in advanced cancers. Overall study findings and caveats: The specificity for antigen of the expanded peripheral T cells was not determined. At 0.1 to 3.0 mg/kg and by week 6, CD4+ and CD8+ T cells in the blood had expanded clonally.

Sequenced by immunoSEQ multiplex PCR; TCRdb stores in-frame clones only, minus some. The sample has tens of thousands of clones, 75% to 85% seen once. The V and J ends lost 7 bases and 6 bases respectively, with 16 bases between them. The CDR3 covers 15 residues. Germline lookup yields CDR1 MNHEY and CDR2 SVGAGI. The sample was CD4+ or CD8+ T cells sorted from blood, taken in a trial of the OX40 agonist ivuxolimab. The chain employs TRBV6-5 and TRBJ1-6; D possibly corresponds to TRBD1 (5 bases). The TCR originated in an adult with an advanced solid tumor such as melanoma, head and neck, liver or kidney cancer. DNA for the CDR3: TGTGCCAGCACCCTCAAAGGAGGGGCTAATTCACCCCTCCACTTT. The encoded protein is CASTLKGGANSPLHF.